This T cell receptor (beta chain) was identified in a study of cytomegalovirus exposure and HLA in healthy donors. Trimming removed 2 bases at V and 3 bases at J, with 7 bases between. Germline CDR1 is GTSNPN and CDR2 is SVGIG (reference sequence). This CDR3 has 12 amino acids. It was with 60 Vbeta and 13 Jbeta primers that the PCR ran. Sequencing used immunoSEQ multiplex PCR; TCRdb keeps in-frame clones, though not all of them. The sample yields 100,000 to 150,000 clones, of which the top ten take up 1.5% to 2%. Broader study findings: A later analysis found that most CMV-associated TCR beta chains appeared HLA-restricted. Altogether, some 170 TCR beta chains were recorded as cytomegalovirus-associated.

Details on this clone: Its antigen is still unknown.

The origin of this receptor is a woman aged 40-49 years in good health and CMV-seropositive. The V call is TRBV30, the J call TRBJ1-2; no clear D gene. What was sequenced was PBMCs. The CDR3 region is CAWSSRDYGYTF. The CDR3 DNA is TGTGCCTGGAGTTCAAGAGACTATGGCTACACCTTC.